A selection of T cell receptor beta chains follows, all from one sample in a study of T cells in Graves' hyperthyroidism and ophthalmopathy. One entry per CDR3 protein results from TCRdb running MiXCR on the multiplex PCR reads. The table has 450,000 to 550,000 distinct CDR3 sequences, about 24% seen once. The sample consisted of blood. These receptors were obtained from a woman younger than 45 with Graves' ophthalmopathy. Both conserved end residues are trimmed from each CDR3.

j_gene	v_gene	CDR3aa
TRBJ1-1	TRBV3-1	ASSHPRGRTEAF
TRBJ1-1	TRBV28	ASSIPLTGGIKVNTEAF
TRBJ1-5	TRBV9	ASSVGQGQQPQH
TRBJ1-1	TRBV29-1	SVELTGVYAF
TRBJ1-1	TRBV6-5	ASSYSQTEAF
TRBJ2-5	TRBV12-5	ASGLGLAEQETQY
TRBJ2-7	TRBV5-1	ASSPTSGGATYEQY
TRBJ1-5	TRBV2	ASSTGLSNQPQH
TRBJ2-3	TRBV7-3	ASSRGSTDTQY
TRBJ2-7	TRBV24-1	ATSPGLAGGPSTYEQY
TRBJ2-5	TRBV7-8	ASSLPRDRLQETQY
TRBJ1-3	TRBV4-3	ASSQDDRGRNTIY
TRBJ2-2	TRBV11-2	ASSSRTGGYTGELF
TRBJ2-4	TRBV2	ATGTALAKNIQY
TRBJ1-5	TRBV27	ASSPRPGSNQPQH
TRBJ2-4	TRBV5-1	ASSTGTLVGGTENIQY
TRBJ1-1	TRBV12-3/TRBV12-4	ASSGHRDRNTEAF
TRBJ2-5	TRBV20-1	SARIIGEETQY
TRBJ1-2	TRBV6-5	ASSWGQGVSGYT
TRBJ2-7	TRBV20-1	SANVRGAPVYEQY
TRBJ1-1	TRBV7-3	ASSLAAGEIPEAF
TRBJ1-5	TRBV5-1	ASSLDGSSNQPQH
TRBJ2-5	TRBV11-2	ASSIHLGTQY
TRBJ2-7	TRBV2	ASSWSRDSEQY
TRBJ2-7	TRBV7-2	ASSGGLSEQY
TRBJ1-1	TRBV4-1	ASSQDLGELMNTEAF
TRBJ1-1	TRBV12-3/TRBV12-4	ASGSPRFEAF
TRBJ2-7	TRBV6-2/TRBV6-3	ASTLDSHEQY
TRBJ1-1	TRBV6-5	ASSYLANSEAF
TRBJ2-3	TRBV29-1	SVSLAGGLDTQY